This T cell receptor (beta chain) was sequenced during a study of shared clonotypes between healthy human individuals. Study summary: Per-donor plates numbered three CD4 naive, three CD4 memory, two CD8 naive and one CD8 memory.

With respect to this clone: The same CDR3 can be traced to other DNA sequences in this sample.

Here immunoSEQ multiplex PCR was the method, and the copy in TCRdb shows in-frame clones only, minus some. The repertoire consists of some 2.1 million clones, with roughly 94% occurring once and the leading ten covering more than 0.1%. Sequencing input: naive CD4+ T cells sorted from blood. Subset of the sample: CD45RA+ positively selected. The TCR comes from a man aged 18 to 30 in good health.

In nucleotides, the CDR3 is TGTGCCATCAGTGGAAACTATGGCTACACCTTC. It codes for CAISGNYGYTF. The rearrangement joins TRBV10-3 to TRBJ1-2; D remains unclear. V gave up 4 bases and J gave up 2 bases, with 2 bases separating them. CDR1 and CDR2 (germline): ENHRY, SYGVKD. This CDR3 region has 11 residues.